Shown below are 11 T cell receptor beta chains from a single sample sequenced in a study of CD8 T cells in ankylosing spondylitis. TCRdb ran MiXCR on the 5' RACE reads and lists one entry per CDR3 protein. The sample gives 150,000 or so distinct CDR3 sequences, 11% of which show up once; approximately 32% is in the top ten. The sequenced material came from blood, either unsorted or a sorted T cell fraction (not recorded which). These receptor sequences come from a male donor with ankylosing spondylitis or in good health (not recorded which).

This clonotype has ten or more counts. The rearrangement joins TRBV15 to TRBJ2-4, with TRBD1 as a possible D gene (5 bases). Trimming left V 0 bases short and J 6 bases short, with 15 bases between. CDR3 length: 16 residues. Germline CDR1 and CDR2: LNHNV and YYDKDF (reference sequence). The CDR3 nucleotides read TGTGCCACCAGCAGAGATCATGGTGGAGACAGAAACATTCAGTACTTC. It specifies CATSRDHGGDRNIQYF. The full variable domain, completed using reference TRBV15 and TRBJ2-4, is DAMVIQNPRYQVTQFGKPVTLSCSQTLNHNVMYWYQQKSSQAPKLLFHYYDKDFNNEADTPDNFQSRRPNTSFCFLDIRSPGLGDTAMYLCATSRDHGGDRNIQYFGAGTRLSVL.

The chain combines TRBV10-1 with TRBJ2-7, with TRBD2 identical over 7 bases. The germline CDR1 and CDR2 sequences are WNHNN and SYGVQD (reference sequence). J was trimmed by 5 bases and V by 6 bases; bases with no gene match: 13. The CDR3 totals 15 residues. The CDR3 nucleotides are TGCGCCAGCAGCCCACCAACAGGACTAGGCCACGAGCAGTACTTC. Its translation: CASSPPTGLGHEQYF.

The sample holds many counts of this clonotype. CDR3 in amino acids: CASSPAFSGANVLTF. CDR3 sequence (DNA): TGTGCCAGCAGCCCAGCATTCTCTGGGGCCAACGTCCTGACTTTC. The chain links TRBV28 to TRBJ2-6; no clear D. V was pared by 6 bases and J by 0 bases, with 9 bases between. The CDR3 is made up of 15 amino acids. Germline V gives CDR1 MDHEN, CDR2 SYDVKM.

This chain uses TRBV7-9 with TRBJ2-3, with TRBD2 matching over 7 bases. CDR3 length: 13 amino acids. Germline-derived CDR1 and CDR2 are SEHNR and FQNEAQ (reference sequence). V shed 6 bases, J shed 6 bases, and the junction held 6 bases outside the gene matches. The CDR3: CASRPTGGDTQYF. In nucleotides, the CDR3 is TGTGCCAGCAGGCCCACCGGGGGGGATACGCAGTATTTT.

This clonotype has only a few counts. CDR3 sequence (DNA): TGCGCCAGCAGCCCTATACGGGGGGAGGATGAGCAGTTCTTC. Protein sequence: CASSPIRGEDEQFF. This chain uses TRBV5-1 with TRBJ2-1; TRBD2 matches at 7 bases. There are 14 residues in the CDR3. Losses at the gene ends were 4 bases for V and 8 bases for J; bases not matched to a gene: 9. Germline lookup yields CDR1 SGHRS and CDR2 YFSETQ. Complete variable domain (other parts from reference TRBV5-1 and TRBJ2-1): KAGVTQTPRYLIKTRGQQVTLSCSPISGHRSVSWYQQTPGQGLQFLFEYFSETQRNKGNFPGRFSGRQFSNSRSEMNVSTLELGDSALYLCASSPIRGEDEQFFGPGTRLTVL.

This clonotype was recorded at least ten times. The J gene is TRBJ1-1, the V gene TRBV5-4, with 9 bases aligning to TRBD1. Germline values: CDR1 SGHNT, CDR2 YYREEE (reference sequence). The CDR3 is made up of 15 amino acids. The J segment lost 4 bases and the V segment lost 4 bases, leaving 8 bases of the junction unmatched. Here the CDR3 reads CASSLRTGEATEAFF. CDR3 DNA: TGTGCCAGCAGCCTAAGGACAGGGGAAGCCACTGAAGCTTTCTTT.

In DNA, the CDR3 is TGCGCCAGCAGCTCTCGTGGGATGGACGAGCAGTACTTC. Amino acids: CASSSRGMDEQYF. The V and J genes are TRBV5-1 and TRBJ2-7; D is undetermined. The V end was cut by 3 bases, the J end by 5 bases, with 12 bases between. Germline V gene lookup returns CDR1 SGHRS and CDR2 YFSETQ. The CDR3 is made up of 13 amino acids. The whole variable domain, filled in from reference TRBV5-1 and TRBJ2-7, reads KAGVTQTPRYLIKTRGQQVTLSCSPISGHRSVSWYQQTPGQGLQFLFEYFSETQRNKGNFPGRFSGRQFSNSRSEMNVSTLELGDSALYLCASSSRGMDEQYFGPGTRLTVT.

This clonotype was recorded many times. The V call is TRBV20-1, the J call TRBJ2-5; D gene unclear. Deletions cut 6 bases from V and 1 base from J, with 9 bases between. Germline CDR1 reads DFQATT; CDR2 reads SNEGSKA (reference sequence). The CDR3 consists of 12 residues. In nucleotides, the CDR3 is TGCAGTGCCCGAACAGTCCAAGAGACCCAGTACTTC. Translated, it gives CSARTVQETQYF.

CDR3 in DNA: TGTGCCAGCAGCCCTAGGCGTGCGGGCGTTTTTAGAACCGGGGAGCTGTTTTTT. Its protein is CASSPRRAGVFRTGELFF. The chain carries TRBV6-2 or TRBV6-3 and TRBJ2-2; tentatively, D is TRBD2 (5 bases). The V end lost 6 bases, the J end lost 5 bases, and 25 bases lay between the germline ends. The CDR3 is 18 amino acids. Germline CDR1 MNHEY, CDR2 SVGEGT.

This rearrangement joins TRBV6-5 to TRBJ1-2; the D is unclear. This CDR3 spans 14 amino acids. V shed 3 bases and J shed 4 bases, with 12 bases lying between them. CDR1 and CDR2 (germline): MNHEY, SVGAGI. The CDR3 coding sequence is TGTGCCAGCAGTTATCCTGCGTTACGCTATGGCTACACCTTC. Translated: CASSYPALRYGYTF.

This clonotype has a count of ten or more. The chain combines TRBV29-1 with TRBJ1-2; no definite D call. In germline, CDR1 is SQVTM, CDR2 ANQGSEA. V lost 7 bases, J lost 6 bases, and 21 bases lay in between. This CDR3 comprises 14 residues. CDR3 bases: TGCAGCGCTCCCCTGGCGCCGGAACTGGATGGCTACACCTTC. Protein product: CSAPLAPELDGYTF. The variable domain in full, with the rest retrieved from reference TRBV29-1 and TRBJ1-2, is SAVISQKPSRDICQRGTSLTIQCQVDSQVTMMFWYRQQPGQSLTLIATANQGSEATYESGFVIDKFPISRPNLTFSTLTVSNMSPEDSSIYLCSAPLAPELDGYTFGSGTRLTVV.